Below are 21 T cell receptor beta chains sequenced from a single sample in a study of PD-L1 blockade in urothelial cancer. Time point noted: pretreatment peripheral blood. Method: immunoSEQ multiplex PCR; TCRdb's copy keeps in-frame clones and lacks some. The data show around 63,000 clones, 81% seen once. Sequences were derived from PBMCs, sampled around atezolizumab (anti-PD-L1) treatment. Receptors originate from a man in his 70s with urothelial cancer.

V and J are TRBV6-6 and TRBJ1-1; no clear D gene. Trimming left V 0 bases short and J 0 bases short, with 11 bases between. The CDR3 length is 16 residues. In germline, CDR1 is MNHNY, CDR2 SVGAGI (reference sequence). CDR3 in DNA: TGTGCCAGCAGTTACTCGAGGCAGCCCTTGAACACTGAAGCTTTCTTT. Encoded protein: CASSYSRQPLNTEAFF.

The chain carries TRBV9 and TRBJ1-2; D gene unclear. V lost 0 bases to trimming and J lost 6 bases, with 15 bases between them. The CDR3 covers 15 residues. Germline values: CDR1 SGDLS, CDR2 YYNGEE. Written as DNA, the CDR3 is TGTGCCAGCAGCGTAGGTGGTTCTCTTTCGGATGGCTACACCTTC. Residues: CASSVGGSLSDGYTF.

The chain couples TRBV5-1 to TRBJ1-2, with TRBD1 identical over 9 bases. Trimming took 4 bases from V and 6 from J; bases not matched to a gene: 7. Germline V CDR1 and CDR2: SGHRS, YFSETQ. The CDR3 runs 14 residues. The DNA for the CDR3 is TGCGCCAGCAGCCCAGGGGACAGGGTCCATGGCTACACCTTC. Protein sequence: CASSPGDRVHGYTF.

This clone appeared a single time. The rearrangement links TRBV5-1 to TRBJ2-1; a weak D match, TRBD2 (7 bases). The germline gives CDR1 SGHRS, CDR2 YFSETQ. The CDR3 sequence is 21 residues long. Trimming removed 0 bases from V and 7 bases from J, with 32 bases in between. The CDR3 sequence: CASSLASGLGGGHDPGNEQFF. CDR3 nucleotide sequence: TGCGCCAGCAGCTTGGCATCAGGGCTGGGGGGGGGCCACGACCCAGGGAATGAGCAGTTCTTC.

The chain employs TRBV7-6 and TRBJ2-5, with a weak D call TRBD2 (6 bases). Germline loops: CDR1 SGHVS, CDR2 FNYEAQ. The CDR3 extends over 15 amino acids. Trimming left V 3 bases short and J 5 bases short, with 16 bases between. The CDR3 spells CASSLGQGREETQYF. The DNA for the CDR3 is TGTGCCAGCAGCTTGGGGCAGGGTCGGGAGGAGACCCAGTACTTC.

The chain employs TRBV5-6 and TRBJ1-3; D unresolved. CDR3 length: 15 amino acids. The germline CDR1 and CDR2 sequences are SGHDT and YYEEEE. V dropped 3 bases and J dropped 0 bases, with 10 bases sitting between them. The CDR3 DNA reads TGTGCCAGCAGCTCCCTAACCCACTCTGGAAACACCATATATTTT. Protein sequence: CASSSLTHSGNTIYF. Drawing the rest from reference TRBV5-6 and TRBJ1-3, the complete variable domain is DAGVTQSPTHLIKTRGQQVTLRCSPKSGHDTVSWYQQALGQGPQFIFQYYEEEERQRGNFPDRFSGHQFPNYSSELNVNALLLGDSALYLCASSSLTHSGNTIYFGEGSWLTVV.

This clone was recorded only once. This chain connects TRBV7-9 to TRBJ1-3; the D is unclear. The CDR3 loop spans 15 amino acids. With 1 base removed from V and 0 bases from J, the gap between germline ends came to 7 bases. The V gene's germline CDR1 is SEHNR and CDR2 FQNEAQ (reference sequence). The CDR3 DNA follows: TGTGCCAGCAGCTTAGAAGGAGTCTCTGGAAACACCATATATTTT. Its protein product is CASSLEGVSGNTIYF.

The gene calls are TRBV5-4 and TRBJ2-7; 7 nucleotides line up with TRBD1. The CDR3 length is 14 residues. Germline V gives CDR1 SGHNT, CDR2 YYREEE (reference sequence). V lost 4 bases to trimming and J lost 2 bases; unmatched junction nucleotides: 6. DNA of the CDR3: TGTGCCAGCAGCCTCGGGACAGAGACCTACGAGCAGTACTTC. It translates to CASSLGTETYEQYF.

This clone was detected only once. This rearrangement joins TRBV30 to TRBJ2-3; D is perhaps TRBD2 (5 bases). Deletions cut 4 bases from V and 1 base from J, with 12 bases between. Germline assignment: CDR1 GTSNPN and CDR2 SVGIG (reference sequence). CDR3 length equals 14 residues. The DNA of the CDR3 is TGTGCCTGGAATGTGGGCGGGCGCACAGATACGCAGTATTTT. Its translation: CAWNVGGRTDTQYF.

V and J are TRBV19 and TRBJ1-1, with 10 nucleotides matching TRBD1. Germline CDR1 is LNHDA and CDR2 is SQIVND (reference sequence). The ends lost 6 bases at V and 8 bases at J; junction bases unmatched: 12. This CDR3 is 15 amino acids long. CDR3 nucleotides: TGTGCCAGTAGGGAACCGGGACAGGGGAGAGGAGAAGCTTTCTTT. The encoded protein is CASREPGQGRGEAFF.

The V and J genes are TRBV4-3 and TRBJ2-1; TRBD2 agrees at 10 bases. V trimming: 2 bases; J trimming: 0 bases; junction bases outside the gene matches: 10. The germline gives CDR1 LGHNA, CDR2 YSLEER. There are 19 residues in the CDR3. The CDR3, as DNA: TGCGCCAGCAGCCAAAGGCCACTAGCGGGACCGAGCTCCTACAATGAGCAGTTCTTC. This encodes CASSQRPLAGPSSYNEQFF.

This clone was picked up a small number of times. The gene calls are TRBV27 and TRBJ1-1; 8 positions match TRBD1. V dropped 5 bases and J dropped 5; count of bases not matched to a gene: 7. CDR3 length: 14 residues. Germline values: CDR1 MNHEY, CDR2 SMNVEV (reference sequence). The CDR3 bases are TGTGCCAGCAGTCCCACGACAGGGGAAACTGAAGCTTTCTTT. Its protein is CASSPTTGETEAFF.

The chain employs TRBV10-2 and TRBJ2-1; 12 bases fit TRBD2. Trimming cost V 2 bases and J 2 bases; bases outside gene matches: 1. This CDR3 spans 16 amino acids. Germline values: CDR1 WSHSY, CDR2 SAAADI. The CDR3 protein is CASSELAGGTYNEQFF. CDR3 in DNA: TGCGCCAGCAGTGAGCTAGCGGGAGGGACCTACAATGAGCAGTTCTTC.

This clone has only a few counts. J is TRBJ2-7 and V is TRBV29-1; D might be TRBD2 (7 bases). Germline loops: CDR1 SQVTM, CDR2 ANQGSEA. V was trimmed by 3 bases and J by 5 bases, leaving 11 bases between them. The CDR3 contains 12 residues. This CDR3 reads CSVERGPDEQYF. The CDR3 DNA follows: TGCAGCGTTGAGCGGGGGCCCGACGAGCAGTACTTC.

The chain links TRBV10-3 to TRBJ2-3; possibly TRBD2 for D (5 bases). Trimming pared 6 bases from V and 5 bases from J, leaving 18 bases between. Per germline, CDR1 ENHRY and CDR2 SYGVKD. This CDR3 region has 15 residues. CDR3 region: CAISAQGSEEDTQYF. As DNA, the CDR3 is TGTGCCATCAGCGCGCAAGGGAGTGAGGAAGATACGCAGTATTTT.

The chain has TRBV21-1 and TRBJ1-2. TRBV21-1 is termed a pseudogene. The CDR3 is 15 residues long. As DNA, the CDR3 is TGTGCCGAGCAGCGAGGAGGGGTCAGGCTCTATGGCTACACCTTC. Translation: CAEQRGGVRLYGYTF.

The chain carries TRBV29-1 and TRBJ2-5; D is possibly TRBD1 (6 bases). With 8 bases removed from V and 5 bases from J, the gap between germline ends came to 12 bases. CDR3 length: 11 residues. From germline, CDR1 is SQVTM and CDR2 ANQGSEA. The CDR3 sequence: CSPWDKETQYF. The DNA for the CDR3 is TGCAGCCCTTGGGACAAGGAGACCCAGTACTTC.

In this sample, this clone turned up a few times. The chain couples TRBV4-1 to TRBJ1-4; 7 positions match TRBD1. There are 14 residues in the CDR3. Trimming took 3 bases from V and 10 from J; bases not matched to a gene: 8. The germline CDR1 and CDR2 sequences are MGHRA and YSYEKL. The CDR3 DNA reads TGCGCCAGCAGCCAGCAAGGACAGGTGGGAAAACTGTTTTTT. It is translated as CASSQQGQVGKLFF.

V is TRBV6-5 and J is TRBJ1-2; 9 bases align to TRBD1. The V gene end was trimmed by 0 bases and the J gene end by 8 bases; junction bases not matched to a gene: 4. The CDR3 extends over 14 amino acids. Germline V CDR1 and CDR2: MNHEY, SVGAGI. The CDR3 DNA reads TGTGCCAGCAGTTACTCGGGACAGGGAGTCGGCTACACCTTC. This gives the protein CASSYSGQGVGYTF.

This clone was seen more than once but under ten times. The rearrangement joins TRBV9 to TRBJ2-5, with D perhaps matching TRBD1 (5 bases). This CDR3 has 15 residues. Trimming took off 2 bases at V and 1 base at J, with 12 bases between the two ends. Per germline, CDR1 SGDLS and CDR2 YYNGEE. The CDR3 protein is CASSVWAGLQETQYF. The CDR3 bases are TGTGCCAGCAGCGTTTGGGCAGGGCTCCAAGAGACCCAGTACTTC.

The rearrangement links TRBV11-1 to TRBJ2-1; D may be TRBD1 (5 bases). CDR3 size: 13 residues. Germline assignment: CDR1 SGHAT and CDR2 FQDESV (reference sequence). V shed 3 bases and J shed 5 bases, with 8 bases lying between them. The CDR3 protein is CASSLAGNNEQFF. As DNA, the CDR3 is TGTGCCAGCAGCTTGGCAGGGAACAATGAGCAGTTCTTC. The entire variable domain, with the rest obtained from reference TRBV11-1 and TRBJ2-1, is as follows: EAEVAQSPRYKITEKSQAVAFWCDPISGHATLYWYRQILGQGPELLVQFQDESVVDDSQLPKDRFSAERLKGVDSTLKIQPAELGDSAMYLCASSLAGNNEQFFGPGTRLTVL.